This T cell receptor beta chain was sequenced during a study of T cells after yellow fever vaccination. Study information: Fractions containing few cells were prepared with SMART-Seq v4 Ultra Low Input. Study-wide results and caveats: A weaker but faster secondary response was observed, peaking on day 5 versus 15. Post-booster repertoires contained most primary-vaccination clones again (roughly 96% CD4, about 90% CD8).

MiXCR, run by TCRdb on the 5' RACE reads, gives a single entry per CDR3 protein. The sample consists of under 250,000 distinct CDR3 sequences, more than 3% of them appearing once. This clonotype was counted between two and nine times. What it recognizes is unknown. Germline CDR1 reads SGHRS; CDR2 reads YFSETQ. The CDR3 covers 12 residues. V lost 5 bases and J lost 5, with 10 bases in between. The specimen was CD4+ T cells sorted from PBMCs, collected 10 days after the yellow fever booster vaccination. The chain joins TRBV5-1 to TRBJ2-5; D uncertain. The TCR comes from a man aged 18 to 29 who received the YFV17D yellow fever vaccine. CDR3 sequence reads: CASSSGLETQYF. CDR3 bases: TGCGCCAGCAGTTCAGGTTTGGAGACCCAGTACTTC.